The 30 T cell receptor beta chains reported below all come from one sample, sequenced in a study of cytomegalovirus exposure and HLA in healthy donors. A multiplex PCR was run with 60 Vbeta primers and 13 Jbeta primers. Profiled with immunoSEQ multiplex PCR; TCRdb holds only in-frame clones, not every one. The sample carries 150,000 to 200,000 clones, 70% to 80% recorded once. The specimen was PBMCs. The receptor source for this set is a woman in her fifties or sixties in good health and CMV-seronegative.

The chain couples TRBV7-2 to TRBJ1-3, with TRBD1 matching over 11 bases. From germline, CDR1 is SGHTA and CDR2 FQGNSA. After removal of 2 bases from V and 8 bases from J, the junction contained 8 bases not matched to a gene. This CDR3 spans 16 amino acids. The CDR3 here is CASSLSPGQGAHTIYF. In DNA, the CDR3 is TGTGCCAGCAGCTTAAGCCCTGGACAGGGGGCGCACACCATATATTTT.

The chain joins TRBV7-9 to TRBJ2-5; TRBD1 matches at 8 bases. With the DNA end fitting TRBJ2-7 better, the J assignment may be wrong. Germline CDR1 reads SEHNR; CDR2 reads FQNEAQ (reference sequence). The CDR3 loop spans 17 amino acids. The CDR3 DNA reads TGTGCCAGCAGCTCGACCGGGACAGGTGGGATCTCCTACGAGCAGTACTTC. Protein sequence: CASSSTGTGGISYEQYF.

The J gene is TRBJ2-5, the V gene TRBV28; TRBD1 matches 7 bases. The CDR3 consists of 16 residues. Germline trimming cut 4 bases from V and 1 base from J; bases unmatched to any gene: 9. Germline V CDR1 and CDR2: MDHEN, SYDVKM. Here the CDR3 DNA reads TGTGCCAGCAGTTCAGTGATCGGGACAGTCCAAGAGACCCAGTACTTC. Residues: CASSSVIGTVQETQYF.

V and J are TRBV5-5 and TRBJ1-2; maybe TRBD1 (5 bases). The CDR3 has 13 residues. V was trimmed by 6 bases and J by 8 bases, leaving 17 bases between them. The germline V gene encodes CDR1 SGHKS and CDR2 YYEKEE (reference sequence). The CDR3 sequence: CASNSDIRGGYTF. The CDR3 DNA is TGTGCCAGCAACTCGGACATTCGTGGGGGCTACACCTTC.

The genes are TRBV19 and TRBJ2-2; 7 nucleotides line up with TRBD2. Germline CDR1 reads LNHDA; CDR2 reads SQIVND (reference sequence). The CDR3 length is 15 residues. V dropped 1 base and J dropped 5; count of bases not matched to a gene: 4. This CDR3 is CASSIGTSITGELFF. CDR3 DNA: TGTGCCAGTAGTATAGGGACTAGTATAACCGGGGAGCTGTTTTTT. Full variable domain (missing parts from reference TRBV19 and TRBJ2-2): DGGITQSPKYLFRKEGQNVTLSCEQNLNHDAMYWYRQDPGQGLRLIYYSQIVNDFQKGDIAEGYSVSREKKESFPLTVTSAQKNPTAFYLCASSIGTSITGELFFGEGSRLTVL.

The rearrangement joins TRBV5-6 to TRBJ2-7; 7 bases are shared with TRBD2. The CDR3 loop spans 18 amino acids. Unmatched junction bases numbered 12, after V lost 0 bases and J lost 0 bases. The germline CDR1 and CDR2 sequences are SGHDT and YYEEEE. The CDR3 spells CASSLVSGPVGSSYEQYF. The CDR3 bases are TGTGCCAGCAGCTTGGTTAGCGGGCCCGTTGGTAGCTCCTACGAGCAGTACTTC. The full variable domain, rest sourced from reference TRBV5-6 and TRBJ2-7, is DAGVTQSPTHLIKTRGQQVTLRCSPKSGHDTVSWYQQALGQGPQFIFQYYEEEERQRGNFPDRFSGHQFPNYSSELNVNALLLGDSALYLCASSLVSGPVGSSYEQYFGPGTRLTVT.

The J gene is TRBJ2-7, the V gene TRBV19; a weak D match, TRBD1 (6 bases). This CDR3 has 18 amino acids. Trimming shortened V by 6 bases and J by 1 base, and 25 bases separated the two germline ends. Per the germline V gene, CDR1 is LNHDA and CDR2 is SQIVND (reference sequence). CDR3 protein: CASSRTPKRQDWSYEQYF. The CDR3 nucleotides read TGTGCCAGTAGCCGAACCCCGAAGCGACAGGATTGGTCCTACGAGCAGTACTTC.

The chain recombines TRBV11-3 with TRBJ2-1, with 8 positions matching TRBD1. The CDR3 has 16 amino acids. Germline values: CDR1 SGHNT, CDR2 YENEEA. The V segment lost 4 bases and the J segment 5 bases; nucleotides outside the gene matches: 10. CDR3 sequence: CASSSLQGVEDNEQFF. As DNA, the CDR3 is TGTGCCAGCAGCTCTTTACAGGGGGTAGAGGACAATGAGCAGTTCTTC.

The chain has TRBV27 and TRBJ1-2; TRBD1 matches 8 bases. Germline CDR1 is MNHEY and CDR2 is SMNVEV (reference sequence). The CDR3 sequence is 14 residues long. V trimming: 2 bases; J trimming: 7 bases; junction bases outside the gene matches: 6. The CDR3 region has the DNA TGTGCCAGCAGTTTAACAGGGGGGAAGAGTGGCTACACCTTC. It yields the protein CASSLTGGKSGYTF.

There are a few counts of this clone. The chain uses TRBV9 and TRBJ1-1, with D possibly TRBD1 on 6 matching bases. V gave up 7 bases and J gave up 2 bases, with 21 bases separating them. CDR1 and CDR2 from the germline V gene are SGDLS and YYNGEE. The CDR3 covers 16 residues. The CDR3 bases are TGTGCCAGCGACCCCGTTGTGGGCAGGGGAAACACTGAAGCTTTCTTT. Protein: CASDPVVGRGNTEAFF.

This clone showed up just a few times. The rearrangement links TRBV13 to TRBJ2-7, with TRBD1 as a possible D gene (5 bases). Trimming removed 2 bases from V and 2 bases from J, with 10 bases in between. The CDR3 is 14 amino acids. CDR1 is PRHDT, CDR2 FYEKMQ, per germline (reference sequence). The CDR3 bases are TGTGCCAGCAGCTTAAAGGGGCCCACCTACGAGCAGTACTTC. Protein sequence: CASSLKGPTYEQYF.

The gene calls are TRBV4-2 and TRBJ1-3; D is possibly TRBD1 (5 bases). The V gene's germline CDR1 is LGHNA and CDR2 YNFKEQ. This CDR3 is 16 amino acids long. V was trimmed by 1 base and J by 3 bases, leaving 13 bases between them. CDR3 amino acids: CASSQVGRDRGNTIYF. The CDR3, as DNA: TGTGCCAGCAGCCAAGTGGGCAGGGATCGTGGAAACACCATATATTTT.

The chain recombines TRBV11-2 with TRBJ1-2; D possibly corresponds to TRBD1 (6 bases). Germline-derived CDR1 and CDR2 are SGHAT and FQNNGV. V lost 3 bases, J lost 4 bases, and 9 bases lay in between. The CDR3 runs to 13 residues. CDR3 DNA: TGTGCCAGCAGCTTGACGGACAGCTATGGCTACACCTTC. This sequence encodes CASSLTDSYGYTF.

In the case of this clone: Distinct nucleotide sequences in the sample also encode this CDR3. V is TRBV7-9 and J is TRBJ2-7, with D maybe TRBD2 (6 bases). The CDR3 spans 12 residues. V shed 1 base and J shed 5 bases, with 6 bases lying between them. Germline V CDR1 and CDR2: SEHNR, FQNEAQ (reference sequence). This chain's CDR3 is CASSLGRDEQYF. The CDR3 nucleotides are TGTGCCAGCAGCTTAGGGAGGGACGAGCAGTACTTC.

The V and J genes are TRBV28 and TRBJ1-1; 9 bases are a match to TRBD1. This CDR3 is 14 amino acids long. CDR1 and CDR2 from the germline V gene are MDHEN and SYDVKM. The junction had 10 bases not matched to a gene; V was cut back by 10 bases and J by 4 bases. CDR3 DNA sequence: TGTGCCACCCATACAGGGGGCGTTATCACTGAAGCTTTCTTT. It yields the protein CATHTGGVITEAFF.

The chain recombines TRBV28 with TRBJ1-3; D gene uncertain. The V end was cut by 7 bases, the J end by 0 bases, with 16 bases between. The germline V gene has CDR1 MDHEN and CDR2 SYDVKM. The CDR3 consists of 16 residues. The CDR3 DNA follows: TGTGCCAGCATTTCCGGGATCCGGGCCTCTGGAAACACCATATATTTT. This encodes CASISGIRASGNTIYF.

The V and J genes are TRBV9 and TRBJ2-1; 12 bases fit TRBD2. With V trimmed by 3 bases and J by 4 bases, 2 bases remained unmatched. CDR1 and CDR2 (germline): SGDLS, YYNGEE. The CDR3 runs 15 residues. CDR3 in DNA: TGTGCCAGCAGCGGTGGACTAGCGGGATACAATGAGCAGTTCTTC. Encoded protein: CASSGGLAGYNEQFF.

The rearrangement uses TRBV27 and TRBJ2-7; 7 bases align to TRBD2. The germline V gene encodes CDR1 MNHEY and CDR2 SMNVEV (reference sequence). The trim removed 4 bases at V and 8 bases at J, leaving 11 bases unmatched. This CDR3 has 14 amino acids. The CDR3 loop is CASSWSSGGWQQYF. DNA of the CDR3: TGTGCCAGCAGTTGGTCTAGCGGTGGTTGGCAGCAGTACTTC.

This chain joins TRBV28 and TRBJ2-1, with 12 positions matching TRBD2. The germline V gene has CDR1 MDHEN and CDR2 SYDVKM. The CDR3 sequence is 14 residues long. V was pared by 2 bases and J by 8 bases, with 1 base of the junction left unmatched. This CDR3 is CASSLLAGGHEQFF. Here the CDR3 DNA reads TGTGCCAGCAGTTTACTAGCGGGGGGGCATGAGCAGTTCTTC.

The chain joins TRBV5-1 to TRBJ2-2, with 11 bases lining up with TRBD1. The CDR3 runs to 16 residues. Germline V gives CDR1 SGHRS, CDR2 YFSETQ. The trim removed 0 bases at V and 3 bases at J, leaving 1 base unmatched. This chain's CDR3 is CASSLAGQGDTGELFF. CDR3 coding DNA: TGCGCCAGCAGCTTGGCGGGACAGGGGGACACCGGGGAGCTGTTTTTT.

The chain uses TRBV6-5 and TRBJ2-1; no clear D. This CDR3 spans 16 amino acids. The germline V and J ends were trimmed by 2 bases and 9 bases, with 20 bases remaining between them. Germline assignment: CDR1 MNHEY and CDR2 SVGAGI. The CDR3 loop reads CASSYPSLMGRSEQFF. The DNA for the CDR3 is TGTGCCAGCAGTTACCCGAGTCTGATGGGCAGAAGTGAGCAGTTCTTC.

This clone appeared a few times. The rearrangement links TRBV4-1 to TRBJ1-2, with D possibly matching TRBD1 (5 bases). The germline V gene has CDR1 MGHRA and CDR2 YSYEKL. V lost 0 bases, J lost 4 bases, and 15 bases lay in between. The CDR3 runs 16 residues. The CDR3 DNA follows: TGCGCCAGCAGCCAAGAAGGATCAGGGTGGGTCTATGGCTACACCTTC. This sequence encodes CASSQEGSGWVYGYTF.

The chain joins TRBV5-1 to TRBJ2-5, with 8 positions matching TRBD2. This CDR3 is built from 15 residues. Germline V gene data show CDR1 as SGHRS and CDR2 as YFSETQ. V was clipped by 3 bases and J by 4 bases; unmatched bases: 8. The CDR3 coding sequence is TGCGCCAGCAGCTCCGGGGGGGCCGGGGGAGAGACCCAGTACTTC. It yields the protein CASSSGGAGGETQYF.

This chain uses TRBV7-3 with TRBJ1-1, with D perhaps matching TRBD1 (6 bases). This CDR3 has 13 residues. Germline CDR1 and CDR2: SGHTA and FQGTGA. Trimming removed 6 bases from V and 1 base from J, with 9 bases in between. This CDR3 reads CASSSGQNTEAFF. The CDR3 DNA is TGTGCCAGCAGTTCGGGACAGAACACTGAAGCTTTCTTT.

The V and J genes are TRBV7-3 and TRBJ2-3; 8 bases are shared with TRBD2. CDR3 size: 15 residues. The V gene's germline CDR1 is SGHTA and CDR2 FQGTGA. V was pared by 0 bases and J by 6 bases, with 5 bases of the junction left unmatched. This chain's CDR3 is CASSLTFGGRDTQYF. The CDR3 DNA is TGTGCCAGCAGCTTAACGTTCGGCGGGAGGGATACGCAGTATTTT.

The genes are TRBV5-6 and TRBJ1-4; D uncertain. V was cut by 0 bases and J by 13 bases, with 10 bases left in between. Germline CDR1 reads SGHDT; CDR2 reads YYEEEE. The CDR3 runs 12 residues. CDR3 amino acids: CASSLVGVGLFF. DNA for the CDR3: TGTGCCAGCAGCTTGGTCGGGGTCGGACTGTTTTTT. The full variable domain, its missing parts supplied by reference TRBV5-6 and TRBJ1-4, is DAGVTQSPTHLIKTRGQQVTLRCSPKSGHDTVSWYQQALGQGPQFIFQYYEEEERQRGNFPDRFSGHQFPNYSSELNVNALLLGDSALYLCASSLVGVGLFFGSGTQLSVL.

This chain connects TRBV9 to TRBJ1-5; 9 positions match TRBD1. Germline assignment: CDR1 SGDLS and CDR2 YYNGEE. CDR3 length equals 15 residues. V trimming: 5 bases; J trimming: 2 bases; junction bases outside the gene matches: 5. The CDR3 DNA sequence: TGTGCCAGCAGTCGGACAGGGGTTGGCAATCAGCCCCAGCATTTT. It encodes CASSRTGVGNQPQHF. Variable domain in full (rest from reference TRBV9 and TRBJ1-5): DSGVTQTPKHLITATGQRVTLRCSPRSGDLSVYWYQQSLDQGLQFLIQYYNGEERAKGNILERFSAQQFPDLHSELNLSSLELGDSALYFCASSRTGVGNQPQHFGDGTRLSIL.

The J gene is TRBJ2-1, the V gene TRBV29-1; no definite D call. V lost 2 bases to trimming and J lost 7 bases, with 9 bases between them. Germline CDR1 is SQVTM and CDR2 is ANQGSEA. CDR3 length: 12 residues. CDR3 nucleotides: TGCAGCGTTGAAACAGTCCCAAATGAGCAGTTCTTC. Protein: CSVETVPNEQFF.

DNA for the CDR3: TGTGCTAGTGCCCATACCTGGACTAGCGGGGGGGCCCGGAGCTACGAGCAGTACTTC. Translated, it gives CASAHTWTSGGARSYEQYF. The chain uses TRBV12-5 and TRBJ2-7; TRBD2 matches at 15 bases. V shed 7 bases, J shed 3 bases, and the junction held 16 bases outside the gene matches. CDR1 and CDR2 (germline): LGHNT, FRNRAP. The CDR3 is made up of 19 amino acids.

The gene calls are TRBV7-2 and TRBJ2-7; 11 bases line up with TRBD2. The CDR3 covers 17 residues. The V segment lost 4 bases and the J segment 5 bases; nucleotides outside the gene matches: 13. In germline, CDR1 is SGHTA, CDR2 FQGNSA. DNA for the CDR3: TGTGCCAGCAGCTCCTACGCTTTAACTAGCGGGAGAAACGAGCAGTACTTC. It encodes CASSSYALTSGRNEQYF.